This entry is about one T cell receptor beta chain. Antigen: not known. This sample stems from a study of blood T cells in healthy people across ages. Findings and limits, study-wide: Diversity of TCR beta per million T cells declined in a roughly linear way with age. The CMV status of each donor remained undetermined, and this could have confounded shifts in expanded clonotypes.

Donors gave around 10 milliliters of peripheral blood apiece. Per sample, extraction of total RNA gave at least 5.5 micrograms in every case. The second PCR ran roughly 6 to 11 cycles with a sample-barcoded 5' primer and J-beta primers. TCRdb redid the calling of the 5' RACE reads with MiXCR, one entry per CDR3 protein. The data contain about 1 million distinct CDR3 sequences, around 43% of them singletons. The J segment lost 4 bases and the V segment lost 0 bases, leaving 5 bases of the junction unmatched. The CDR3 consists of 15 residues. CDR1 SGDLS and CDR2 YYNGEE come from the germline V gene. The chain has TRBV9 and TRBJ2-3; 7 bases are shared with TRBD2. The clonotype originates from a woman aged 55 to 70 in good health. Sequenced material: blood. CDR3 coding DNA: TGTGCCAGCAGCGTAGGAGCGGGAATGCCAGATACGCAGTATTTT. It yields the protein CASSVGAGMPDTQYF.